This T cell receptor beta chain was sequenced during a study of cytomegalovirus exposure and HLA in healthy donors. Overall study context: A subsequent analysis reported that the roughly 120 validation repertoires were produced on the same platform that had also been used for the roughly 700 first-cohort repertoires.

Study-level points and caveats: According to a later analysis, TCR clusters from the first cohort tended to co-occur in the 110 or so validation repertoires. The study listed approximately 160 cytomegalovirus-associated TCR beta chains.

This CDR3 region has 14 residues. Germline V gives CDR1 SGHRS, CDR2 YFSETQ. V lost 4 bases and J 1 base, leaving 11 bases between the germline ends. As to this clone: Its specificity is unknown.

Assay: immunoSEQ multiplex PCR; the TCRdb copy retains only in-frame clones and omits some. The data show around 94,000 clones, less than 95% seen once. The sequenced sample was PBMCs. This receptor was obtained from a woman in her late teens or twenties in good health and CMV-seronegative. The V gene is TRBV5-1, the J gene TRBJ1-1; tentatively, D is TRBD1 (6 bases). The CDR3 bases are TGCGCCAGCAGCAGAACAGGGACGAACACTGAAGCTTTCTTT. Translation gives CASSRTGTNTEAFF.